The clone carrying this T cell receptor beta chain was picked up many times. Its specificity is unknown. These data belong to a study of identical twins. Study findings and constraints: Fewer insertions were carried by abundant cord blood beta clonotypes, but none was seen in memory repertoires. Conclusions relied on cross-sectional statistical analysis, not following the same donors.

A single record per CDR3 protein comes from TCRdb applying MiXCR to the 5' RACE reads. The sample lists 150,000 or so distinct CDR3 sequences, approximately 4% seen once, with around 8.1% in the top ten. The CDR3 runs to 16 residues. Germline V CDR1 and CDR2: SGDLS, YYNGEE. V dropped 6 bases and J dropped 4; count of bases not matched to a gene: 13. The clonotype originates from a man between 18 and 35 years old in good health. The sequenced material came from memory T cells sorted from blood. This chain connects TRBV9 to TRBJ2-1; 7 bases line up with TRBD1. In DNA form, the CDR3 reads TGTGCCAGCACTACCGGTGGTGGGACAGCTTACAATGAGCAGTTCTTC. Its protein product is CASTTGGGTAYNEQFF.